The clone carrying this T cell receptor (beta chain) was seen only a few times. Its target is unknown. Extracted RNA was reverse transcribed, and the resulting cDNA served as sequencing template. Libraries were prepared by immunoSEQ multiplex PCR; TCRdb keeps only in-frame clonotypes and omits some of them. The sample includes about 210,000 clones, 55% to 70% of them seen just once. The data stem from a study of CD8+ T cells in alopecia areata. Broader study findings: Affected lesional scalp, above all in alopecia totalis/universalis, was more clonal than normal scalp.

The CDR3 is 16 amino acids. Germline V gives CDR1 LNHDA, CDR2 SQIVND (reference sequence). V trimming: 1 base; J trimming: 8 bases; junction bases outside the gene matches: 7. The sample's treatment: oral pan-JAK inhibitor, 5-10 mg twice daily. The genes are TRBV19 and TRBJ2-3; 12 bases fit TRBD1. Sequencing was performed on CD4+ T cells sorted from blood, taken at week 4, from a patient treated with tofacitinib. This clonotype was sampled from a human donor with alopecia areata. The chain's CDR3 is CASSIAPGQGAGTQYF. The CDR3 DNA is TGTGCCAGTAGTATAGCCCCGGGACAGGGGGCAGGTACGCAGTATTTT.